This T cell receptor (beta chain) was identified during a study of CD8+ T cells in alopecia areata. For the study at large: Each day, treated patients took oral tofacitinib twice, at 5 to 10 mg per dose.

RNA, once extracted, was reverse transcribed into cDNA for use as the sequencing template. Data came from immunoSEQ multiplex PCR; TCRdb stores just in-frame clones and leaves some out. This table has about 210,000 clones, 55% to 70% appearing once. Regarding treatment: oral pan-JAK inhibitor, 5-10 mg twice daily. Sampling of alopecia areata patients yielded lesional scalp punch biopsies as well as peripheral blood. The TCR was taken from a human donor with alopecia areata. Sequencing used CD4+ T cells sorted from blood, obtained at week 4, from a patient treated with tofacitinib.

In nucleotides, the CDR3 is TGTGCCAGCGCGCCTAGCAATCAGCCCCAGCATTTT. It specifies CASAPSNQPQHF. The chain combines TRBV7-9 with TRBJ1-5, with D unclear. In germline, CDR1 is SEHNR, CDR2 FQNEAQ (reference sequence). This CDR3 region has 12 residues. V was trimmed by 8 bases and J by 0 bases, leaving 5 bases between them.